The TCR beta chain under discussion was sequenced for a study of blood T cell repertoires in COVID-19 (dated by TCRdb to the early 2020s). With respect to the entire study: Samples from collaborators originated in the United States, Italy and Spain and spanned both the acute and convalescent phases of COVID-19. The prospective study material was composed of cDNA or gDNA derived from T cells, B-cell-depleted T cells, or PBMCs. Deeply sampled blood TCRbeta repertoires from subjects exposed to, actively infected with, or recovered from COVID-19 were included in the dataset. A freely available public database, intended as a resource for researchers studying the immune response to SARS-CoV-2, is where the repertoires were released. Samples were obtained from the ongoing ImmuneRACE study (first 160 participants) and from roughly 1,300 subjects provided by 6 global collaborators. The sample metadata nearly always contained a de-identified subject ID, COVID-19 status, age in years and sex. Where available, HLA class I and class II types were obtained from metadata supplied by the sample provider rather than from assay-based typing.

Whole blood was collected in K2EDTA tubes by collaborating institutions according to the institutions' own protocols. For TCRbeta analysis, collaborator samples were shipped as frozen whole blood, as isolated PBMCs, or as DNA extracted from either sample type. About this clone: No antigen is known for it. Per-base quality was not reported, and no clone a single base away is much larger than it. The same CDR3 is also encoded by other DNA sequences in this sample.

The immunoSEQ Assay, a bias-controlled multiplex PCR, was used to amplify TCRbeta CDR3 regions from genomic DNA. Concerning the study's data processing: Nucleated cell counts per sample were estimated from amplification of reference gene primers within the assay. Sequence reads were collapsed and filtered to measure the absolute abundance of every unique TCRbeta CDR3 rearrangement. For each sample, productive Simpson clonality was calculated as the square root of Simpson's diversity index across productive rearrangements. In its TCRdb copy, this immuneACCESS table keeps in-frame sequences only and misses some clones. Where compared with another copy, unresolved V genes explain less than half of these, and the others have no known cause. That table supplies the V and J calls and clone size; D and trimming were determined from the DNA. The sample records around 300,000 clones, about 85% of which are singletons. Of the sample, around 3.7% falls within the top ten clones.

Taken from cysteine to phenylalanine, the CDR3 has 13 residues. Solely the CDR3 DNA is kept, with 39 bases framed from the first base. Looking up the germline V gene yields CDR1 SGHRS and CDR2 YFSETQ. V is cut back by 4 bases and J by 3 bases, with 2 bases in the junction unmatched. Points the paper makes about the study in general: Clinical and demographic metadata were provided uncurated, with the amount varying by source and participant.

Here the chain combines TRBV5-1 and TRBJ1-1, with TRBD1 matching 8 junction bases. This TCR came from a woman aged 45 to 65 with active or convalescent COVID-19. Sequenced: peripheral blood. The CDR3 is CASSGTGDTEAFF. The sequenced DNA is TGCGCCAGCAGCGGGACAGGAGACACTGAAGCTTTCTTT. With the rest looked up from the reference TRBV5-1 and TRBJ1-1 genes rather than sequenced, the full variable domain is KAGVTQTPRYLIKTRGQQVTLSCSPISGHRSVSWYQQTPGQGLQFLFEYFSETQRNKGNFPGRFSGRQFSNSRSEMNVSTLELGDSALYLCASSGTGDTEAFFGQGTRLTVV.